This entry lists 30 T cell receptor beta chains sequenced from one sample in a study of T-cell memory formation after mild COVID-19. TCRdb independently ran MiXCR on the 5' RACE reads; one entry per CDR3 protein. The sample holds a few hundred thousand distinct CDR3 sequences, more than 8% seen once. The sample taken for sequencing was PBMCs or a T cell subset sorted from them (not recorded which). These receptors all come from a man aged 18 to 29 who had mild COVID-19 (a few samples of this study predate the infection). Cell type and time point are not known.

The table lists this clonotype with a few counts. This rearrangement joins TRBV29-1 to TRBJ2-2; D remains unclear. The germline V gene encodes CDR1 SQVTM and CDR2 ANQGSEA. This CDR3 is built from 12 residues. Deletions cut 0 bases from V and 7 bases from J, with 6 bases between. In DNA, the CDR3 is TGCAGCGTTGAAGATCGGGTCGGGGAGCTGTTTTTT. Its translation is CSVEDRVGELFF.

This clonotype was seen a few times. This chain links TRBV6-6 with TRBJ2-3; no clear D gene. Germline lookup yields CDR1 MNHNY and CDR2 SVGAGI (reference sequence). Trimming left V 2 bases short and J 5 bases short, with 11 bases between. CDR3 length: 14 residues. CDR3 sequence reads: CASSYGRGLDTQYF. In DNA, the CDR3 is TGTGCCAGCAGTTACGGGCGTGGATTAGATACGCAGTATTTT.

This clonotype was seen at least ten times. This chain connects TRBV7-6 to TRBJ1-1; D might be TRBD1 (6 bases). V dropped 3 bases and J dropped 5 bases, with 13 bases sitting between them. CDR3 size: 14 residues. Germline lookup yields CDR1 SGHVS and CDR2 FNYEAQ. In DNA, the CDR3 is TGTGCCAGCAGCTTGGCCGGGGGCGGTACTGAAGCTTTCTTT. Translated: CASSLAGGGTEAFF.

This clonotype appeared a few times. The chain employs TRBV12-3 or TRBV12-4 and TRBJ1-4; D is ambiguous. V was cut by 4 bases and J by 5 bases, with 8 bases left in between. The CDR3 is 13 residues long. The CDR3 loop is CASSSGMNEKLFF. Written as DNA, the CDR3 is TGTGCCAGCAGTTCCGGGATGAATGAAAAACTGTTTTTT.

The rearrangement joins TRBV24-1 to TRBJ2-2, with 7 bases aligning to TRBD1. CDR3 length: 13 amino acids. V was clipped by 4 bases and J by 6 bases; unmatched bases: 1. Per germline, CDR1 KGHDR and CDR2 SFDVKD. CDR3: CATSEQGPGELFF. For the CDR3, the DNA is TGTGCCACCAGTGAACAGGGGCCCGGGGAGCTGTTTTTT.

The V and J genes are TRBV11-3 and TRBJ2-1; 8 nucleotides agree with TRBD1. The germline V gene encodes CDR1 SGHNT and CDR2 YENEEA. The CDR3 totals 13 residues. Trimming removed 5 bases from V and 7 bases from J; junction bases left unmatched: 4. CDR3 region: CASSRQGWNEQFF. The CDR3, as DNA: TGTGCCAGCAGCCGACAGGGGTGGAATGAGCAGTTCTTC.

This clonotype was seen repeatedly, ten times or more. This rearrangement joins TRBV12-3 or TRBV12-4 to TRBJ1-3; a weak D match, TRBD1 (5 bases). The CDR3 totals 14 residues. V lost 7 bases and J 8 bases, leaving 18 bases between the germline ends. CDR3 sequence reads: CASTNTGRRDTIYF. The CDR3 DNA follows: TGTGCCAGCACCAACACGGGACGGAGGGACACCATATATTTT.

The CDR3 DNA sequence: TGTGCCAGCAGCGGAGCCGGGACAGCTATGAACACTGAAGCTTTCTTT. It specifies CASSGAGTAMNTEAFF. This chain joins TRBV7-8 and TRBJ1-1; 7 bases map to TRBD1. Germline CDR1 SGHVS, CDR2 FQNEAQ. V lost 5 bases to trimming and J lost 0 bases; unmatched junction nucleotides: 9. The CDR3 contains 16 residues.

This clonotype was seen at least ten times. CDR3 bases: TGCGCCAGCCGAACCCAGGGGGACACTGAAGCTTTCTTT. As protein: CASRTQGDTEAFF. This chain uses TRBV5-1 with TRBJ1-1; TRBD1 matches 7 bases. Germline CDR1 and CDR2: SGHRS and YFSETQ. V shed 7 bases and J 3 bases; nucleotides not matched to a gene: 6. The length of the CDR3 is 13 residues.

The V and J genes are TRBV11-1 and TRBJ2-1; 16 bases fit TRBD2. Germline V gene data show CDR1 as SGHAT and CDR2 as FQDESV (reference sequence). V lost 5 bases to trimming and J lost 4 bases; unmatched junction nucleotides: 5. CDR3 length equals 17 residues. The DNA of the CDR3 is TGTGCCAGCAGCCCCCGGGGACTAGCGGGGGGGTACAATGAGCAGTTCTTC. Translated, it gives CASSPRGLAGGYNEQFF.

Many counts were recorded for this clonotype. The rearrangement joins TRBV5-5 to TRBJ2-2; D might be TRBD1 (6 bases). V lost 0 bases to trimming and J lost 6 bases, with 12 bases between them. This CDR3 is 15 amino acids long. The germline V gene encodes CDR1 SGHKS and CDR2 YYEKEE (reference sequence). The CDR3 loop is CASSLAPAGAGELFF. The CDR3 coding sequence is TGTGCCAGCAGCTTGGCTCCGGCAGGGGCCGGGGAGCTGTTTTTT.

V usage is TRBV12-3 or TRBV12-4 and J usage is TRBJ2-3, with 10 nucleotides matching TRBD2. The CDR3 consists of 18 residues. V trimming: 1 base; J trimming: 2 bases; junction bases outside the gene matches: 9. CDR3 DNA: TGTGCCAGCAGTTTAGTACGCTTAGCGGGGGGATTCACAGATACGCAGTATTTT. Translating gives CASSLVRLAGGFTDTQYF.

The V and J genes are TRBV6-2 or TRBV6-3 and TRBJ2-5, with 10 nucleotides matching TRBD2. The CDR3 sequence is 15 residues long. After removal of 5 bases from V and 3 bases from J, the junction contained 6 bases not matched to a gene. CDR1 and CDR2 (germline): MNHEY, SVGEGT. CDR3 sequence reads: CASSLGLAEEETQYF. As DNA, the CDR3 is TGTGCCAGCAGTCTTGGACTAGCGGAAGAAGAGACCCAGTACTTC.

The rearrangement links TRBV5-1 to TRBJ1-1; D is possibly TRBD1 (5 bases). Germline V lookup: CDR1 SGHRS, CDR2 YFSETQ. This CDR3 region has 15 residues. The V end lost 5 bases, the J end lost 5 bases, and 19 bases lay between the germline ends. CDR3 bases: TGCGCCAGCAGTACCGGGACCCCCCGAGGAACTGAAGCTTTCTTT. Translated, it gives CASSTGTPRGTEAFF.

This clonotype appeared many times. The rearrangement uses TRBV7-2 and TRBJ2-6, with D unresolved. Trimming removed 2 bases from V and 0 bases from J, with 8 bases in between. The CDR3 is made up of 16 amino acids. The germline V gene encodes CDR1 SGHTA and CDR2 FQGNSA. Here the CDR3 DNA reads TGTGCCAGCAGCTTACAATACAGCTCTGGGGCCAACGTCCTGACTTTC. This sequence encodes CASSLQYSSGANVLTF.

This clonotype was found a few times. The chain has TRBV10-3 and TRBJ1-1, with D hard to call. Trimming pared 6 bases from V and 1 base from J, leaving 18 bases between. The length of the CDR3 is 16 residues. CDR1 is ENHRY and CDR2 is SYGVKD in the germline V gene. The CDR3 spells CAISIALVASNTEAFF. In DNA form, the CDR3 reads TGTGCCATCAGCATCGCGTTAGTCGCCTCGAACACTGAAGCTTTCTTT.

This clonotype was recorded a few times. This chain connects TRBV12-3 or TRBV12-4 to TRBJ1-5; weak D call: TRBD1 (6 bases). V lost 7 bases and J lost 3, with 13 bases in between. The CDR3 extends over 14 amino acids. The CDR3 spells CASTLGQLNQPQHF. DNA for the CDR3: TGTGCCAGCACCCTCGGACAGCTCAATCAGCCCCAGCATTTT.

This clonotype was counted at least ten times. CDR3 DNA: TGTGCCAGCCGGGCCGGGGGGGTGAAAACCGGGGAGCTGTTTTTT. It yields the protein CASRAGGVKTGELFF. The chain joins TRBV6-6 to TRBJ2-2, with 8 nucleotides matching TRBD2. The germline V gene has CDR1 MNHNY and CDR2 SVGAGI (reference sequence). This CDR3 contains 15 residues. Unmatched junction bases numbered 10, after V lost 8 bases and J lost 5 bases.

This clonotype was found a few times. The chain couples TRBV4-1 to TRBJ2-1; D is possibly TRBD1 (6 bases). CDR1 and CDR2 from the germline V gene are MGHRA and YSYEKL. The CDR3 has 15 residues. The V end was cut by 1 base, the J end by 6 bases, with 13 bases between. In DNA form, the CDR3 reads TGCGCCAGCAGCCAAGTCGTACAGGGAAGCAATGAGCAGTTCTTC. Translation: CASSQVVQGSNEQFF.

The chain has TRBV24-1 and TRBJ1-6; D is unresolved. Germline loops: CDR1 KGHDR, CDR2 SFDVKD. This CDR3 contains 13 residues. V lost 11 bases, J lost 0 bases, and 7 bases lay in between. The CDR3 is CAIQSSYNSPLHF. For the CDR3, the DNA is TGTGCCATCCAGAGCTCCTATAATTCACCCCTCCACTTT.

This clonotype was observed a few times. The chain employs TRBV28 and TRBJ1-2; 8 nucleotides line up with TRBD1. The V gene end was trimmed by 5 bases and the J gene end by 4 bases; junction bases not matched to a gene: 3. This CDR3 region has 13 residues. Germline CDR1 MDHEN, CDR2 SYDVKM. As DNA, the CDR3 is TGTGCCAGCAGTGAGGGACAGGCCTATGGCTACACCTTC. Amino acids: CASSEGQAYGYTF.

The CDR3 loop is CASSLVGVANNEQFF. Written as DNA, the CDR3 is TGCGCCAGCAGCTTGGTGGGGGTAGCAAACAATGAGCAGTTCTTC. The chain links TRBV5-1 to TRBJ2-1; D may correspond to TRBD1 or TRBD2 (5 bases each). Trimming removed 0 bases from V and 5 bases from J, with 12 bases in between. CDR1 SGHRS and CDR2 YFSETQ come from the germline V gene. The CDR3 extends over 15 amino acids. The full variable domain, completed using reference TRBV5-1 and TRBJ2-1, is KAGVTQTPRYLIKTRGQQVTLSCSPISGHRSVSWYQQTPGQGLQFLFEYFSETQRNKGNFPGRFSGRQFSNSRSEMNVSTLELGDSALYLCASSLVGVANNEQFFGPGTRLTVL.

The rearrangement joins TRBV12-3 or TRBV12-4 to TRBJ2-6, with 12 positions matching TRBD2. After removal of 5 bases from V and 0 bases from J, the junction contained 2 bases not matched to a gene. The CDR3 sequence is 17 residues long. The CDR3 region has the DNA TGTGCCAGCAGTGGACTAGCGGGGAACTCTGGGGCCAACGTCCTGACTTTC. It encodes CASSGLAGNSGANVLTF.

The rearrangement uses TRBV4-3 and TRBJ1-1, with 7 bases identical to TRBD1. The ends lost 0 bases at V and 1 base at J; junction bases unmatched: 11. CDR1 is LGHNA, CDR2 YSLEER, per germline. The CDR3 is made up of 18 amino acids. The CDR3 DNA reads as TGCGCCAGCAGCCAAGATGTCCCGGGACAGCTCGGGAACACTGAAGCTTTCTTT. Protein: CASSQDVPGQLGNTEAFF.

In this sample, this clonotype turned up a few times. J is TRBJ2-3 and V is TRBV24-1, with 10 bases identical to TRBD2. The germline gives CDR1 KGHDR, CDR2 SFDVKD. CDR3 length equals 16 residues. Germline trimming cut 4 bases from V and 2 bases from J; bases unmatched to any gene: 5. CDR3 DNA sequence: TGTGCCACCAGTGACCCTAGCGGGGGAACCACAGATACGCAGTATTTT. Its translation: CATSDPSGGTTDTQYF.

This clonotype showed up many times. Germline and junction disagree at one end, which may indicate a read error. The rearrangement joins TRBV4-1 to TRBJ1-1; a possible D gene is TRBD1 (5 bases). Germline loops: CDR1 MGHRA, CDR2 YSYEKL. This CDR3 region has 14 residues. The CDR3 DNA sequence: TGTGCCAGCAGCCAGGGACTGCTGAACACTGAAGCTTTCTTT. Amino acids: CASSQGLLNTEAFF.

The rearrangement uses TRBV12-5 and TRBJ2-5; D may be TRBD1 (6 bases). This CDR3 is 16 amino acids long. The V gene lost 7 bases and the J gene lost 0 bases, with 18 bases spanning the gap. CDR1 is LGHNT and CDR2 is FRNRAP in the germline V gene. CDR3 sequence: CASALLGAGDQETQYF. The CDR3 DNA reads TGTGCTAGTGCCCTTCTGGGGGCCGGGGACCAAGAGACCCAGTACTTC.

In this sample, this clonotype turned up a few times. This chain uses TRBV4-2 with TRBJ1-5; D uncertain. Germline CDR1 LGHNA, CDR2 YNFKEQ. CDR3 length: 15 amino acids. The V and J ends lost 1 base and 3 bases respectively, with 10 bases between them. The CDR3 loop is CASSQAGRFNQPQHF. The DNA of the CDR3 is TGTGCCAGCAGCCAAGCTGGCAGATTCAATCAGCCCCAGCATTTT.

This clonotype was seen ten or more times. The chain recombines TRBV20-1 with TRBJ2-2; 8 positions match TRBD2. Germline V gene data show CDR1 as DFQATT and CDR2 as SNEGSKA (reference sequence). This CDR3 comprises 15 residues. The V segment lost 4 bases and the J segment 0 bases; nucleotides outside the gene matches: 4. The CDR3 nucleotides read TGCAGTGCTACTAGGACTAGCCCGAACACCGGGGAGCTGTTTTTT. Translation: CSATRTSPNTGELFF.

In its sample, this clonotype was seen a few times. The chain uses TRBV11-2 and TRBJ2-1; 8 bases match TRBD2. This CDR3 has 15 amino acids. The trim removed 5 bases at V and 13 bases at J, leaving 16 bases unmatched. CDR1 is SGHAT and CDR2 is FQNNGV in the germline V gene. This chain's CDR3 is CASSPRGLAGGGQFF. DNA for the CDR3: TGTGCCAGCAGCCCTAGGGGACTCGCGGGGGGTGGTCAGTTCTTC.